The 23 T cell receptor beta chains listed next were all sequenced from one sample in a study of OX40 agonist ivuxolimab in advanced cancers. Repertoires were generated with immunoSEQ multiplex PCR, while TCRdb's copy carries only in-frame clones and drops some. The sample lists 53,000 or so clones, about 88% occurring once. The sample consisted of CD4+ or CD8+ T cells sorted from blood, taken in a trial of the OX40 agonist ivuxolimab. Receptor source: an adult with an advanced solid tumor such as melanoma, head and neck, liver or kidney cancer.

Here the CDR3 reads CASSLKGGSGEQYF. The CDR3 DNA is TGTGCCAGCAGTTTAAAGGGCGGCTCCGGAGAGCAGTACTTC. The J gene is TRBJ2-7, the V gene TRBV28; no reliable D call. Trimming removed 2 bases from V and 7 bases from J, with 15 bases in between. The CDR3 sequence is 14 residues long. Germline V gene data show CDR1 as MDHEN and CDR2 as SYDVKM.

V usage is TRBV5-1 and J usage is TRBJ2-5, with TRBD2 identical over 9 bases. The V gene's germline CDR1 is SGHRS and CDR2 YFSETQ. The CDR3 loop spans 14 amino acids. V trimming: 4 bases; J trimming: 1 base; junction bases outside the gene matches: 2. The CDR3 DNA follows: TGCGCCAGCAGCCCGACTAGCGGCCAAGAGACCCAGTACTTC. Its protein is CASSPTSGQETQYF.

The chain couples TRBV10-1 to TRBJ2-1, with 7 bases that match TRBD2. Per germline, CDR1 WNHNN and CDR2 SYGVQD (reference sequence). The CDR3 is made up of 15 amino acids. The junction had 4 bases not matched to a gene; V was cut back by 3 bases and J by 2 bases. This CDR3 is CASSDGGGTYNEQFF. The CDR3 DNA reads TGCGCCAGCAGTGATGGCGGGGGAACCTACAATGAGCAGTTCTTC.

This chain connects TRBV7-8 to TRBJ2-3; TRBD2 matches at 14 bases. Germline CDR1 is SGHVS and CDR2 is FQNEAQ. The V and J ends lost 5 bases and 5 bases, in that order; junction bases with no gene match: 6. The CDR3 covers 16 residues. The CDR3 is CASSPTSGGGGDTQYF. In DNA, the CDR3 is TGTGCCAGCAGCCCGACTAGCGGGGGGGGTGGAGATACGCAGTATTTT.

The chain is built from TRBV19 and TRBJ2-2, with D tentatively TRBD2 (6 bases). The germline V and J ends were trimmed by 5 bases and 5 bases, with 12 bases remaining between them. CDR3 length: 14 residues. CDR1 LNHDA and CDR2 SQIVND come from the germline V gene (reference sequence). Here the CDR3 DNA reads TGTGCCAGTAGTCCTCGGGGAGGTACCGGGGAGCTGTTTTTT. It encodes CASSPRGGTGELFF. Drawing the rest from reference TRBV19 and TRBJ2-2, the complete variable domain is DGGITQSPKYLFRKEGQNVTLSCEQNLNHDAMYWYRQDPGQGLRLIYYSQIVNDFQKGDIAEGYSVSREKKESFPLTVTSAQKNPTAFYLCASSPRGGTGELFFGEGSRLTVL.

This rearrangement joins TRBV14 to TRBJ2-5; D is unclear. V lost 1 base, J lost 11 bases, and 17 bases lay in between. Germline CDR1 SGHDN, CDR2 FVKESK. The CDR3 covers 14 residues. CDR3 nucleotides: TGTGCCAGCAGCCAAGTCCCCGGGTACTACGGGCAGTACTTC. Translation: CASSQVPGYYGQYF.

This chain uses TRBV28 with TRBJ2-4, with a possible D match to TRBD1 (6 bases). The V end lost 3 bases, the J end lost 0 bases, and 12 bases lay between the germline ends. The CDR3 loop spans 16 amino acids. The germline V gene encodes CDR1 MDHEN and CDR2 SYDVKM. The CDR3 DNA is TGTGCCAGCAGTTTGTCGGGACACCGAGCCAAAAACATTCAGTACTTC. Protein: CASSLSGHRAKNIQYF.

The chain joins TRBV6-5 to TRBJ1-4; D remains ambiguous. This CDR3 comprises 16 residues. The germline gives CDR1 MNHEY, CDR2 SVGAGI. Trimming left V 0 bases short and J 0 bases short, with 8 bases between. The CDR3 reads CASSYSYGATNEKLFF. In DNA, the CDR3 is TGTGCCAGCAGTTACTCGTACGGTGCAACTAATGAAAAACTGTTTTTT.

This rearrangement joins TRBV6-1 to TRBJ1-2, with D possibly being TRBD1 (5 bases). CDR3 length: 15 amino acids. CDR1 is MNHNS, CDR2 SASEGT, per germline. V lost 4 bases and J 0 bases, leaving 12 bases between the germline ends. Here the CDR3 reads CASSVNTGANYGYTF. The CDR3 DNA is TGTGCCAGCAGTGTAAACACAGGAGCTAACTATGGCTACACCTTC.

The chain couples TRBV2 to TRBJ2-1; the D gene could be TRBD1 or TRBD2 (5 bases each). This CDR3 is 13 amino acids long. Trimming cost V 4 bases and J 10 bases, with 14 bases left between them. Germline V CDR1 and CDR2: SNHLY, FYNNEI. The CDR3 here is CASSALGTGEQFF. In DNA form, the CDR3 reads TGTGCCAGCAGTGCTCTGGGGACGGGGGAGCAGTTCTTC.

The chain recombines TRBV10-3 with TRBJ2-3, with D possibly being TRBD1 (5 bases). Germline V gene data show CDR1 as ENHRY and CDR2 as SYGVKD. The V gene lost 8 bases and the J gene lost 5 bases, with 14 bases spanning the gap. This CDR3 has 13 amino acids. This CDR3 reads CAIGADPVDTQYF. CDR3 coding DNA: TGTGCCATCGGGGCGGACCCGGTAGATACGCAGTATTTT.

The chain employs TRBV5-5 and TRBJ2-7; D remains ambiguous. Germline values: CDR1 SGHKS, CDR2 YYEKEE (reference sequence). Trimming shortened V by 2 bases and J by 5 bases, and 11 bases separated the two germline ends. This CDR3 has 13 residues. The CDR3 spells CASSFGSENEQYF. CDR3 nucleotide sequence: TGTGCCAGCAGCTTCGGGTCTGAGAACGAGCAGTACTTC.

The rearrangement joins TRBV6-1 to TRBJ1-4; TRBD1 might be the D (5 bases). Trimming shortened V by 4 bases and J by 2 bases, and 14 bases separated the two germline ends. The CDR3 runs to 16 residues. CDR1 MNHNS and CDR2 SASEGT come from the germline V gene. The CDR3 loop reads CASSVARQTTNEKLFF. The CDR3 DNA follows: TGTGCCAGCAGTGTGGCCAGACAGACGACTAATGAAAAACTGTTTTTT.

The V gene is TRBV28, the J gene TRBJ2-3; the match to TRBD2 covers 10 bases. V was pared by 5 bases and J by 3 bases, with 5 bases of the junction left unmatched. Germline CDR1 is MDHEN and CDR2 is SYDVKM. This CDR3 has 15 residues. CDR3 coding DNA: TGTGCCAGCAGTCTCACGGGACTAGCGACAGATACGCAGTATTTT. Amino acids: CASSLTGLATDTQYF.

The chain joins TRBV12-5 to TRBJ2-1, with TRBD2 matching 7 bases. V lost 6 bases, J lost 8 bases, and 16 bases stayed unmatched. Germline values: CDR1 LGHNT, CDR2 FRNRAP. The CDR3 totals 16 residues. The CDR3 DNA sequence: TGTGCTAGTGGGGGGGGGAGAACAGTTGGGCTGGATGAGCAGTTCTTC. Translation gives CASGGGRTVGLDEQFF.

The chain uses TRBV9 and TRBJ1-3; no firm D call. Germline CDR1 SGDLS, CDR2 YYNGEE. V was cut by 0 bases and J by 7 bases, with 17 bases left in between. This CDR3 is built from 16 residues. CDR3 bases: TGTGCCAGCAGCGTAGCGGCACAAACATCCACGAACACCATATATTTT. Translation gives CASSVAAQTSTNTIYF.

This clone appeared a single time. This sequence joins TRBV19 and TRBJ2-1; TRBD1 aligns across 7 bases. J gave up 8 bases and V 6 bases, and 7 bases lay outside the gene matches. The CDR3 is 13 amino acids. Germline V gene data show CDR1 as LNHDA and CDR2 as SQIVND (reference sequence). CDR3 loop: CASRPTGRDEQFF. The CDR3 DNA sequence: TGTGCCAGTAGACCGACAGGGCGCGATGAGCAGTTCTTC.

This chain connects TRBV14 to TRBJ2-7; D ambiguous. V gave up 0 bases and J gave up 7 bases, with 13 bases separating them. CDR1 and CDR2 (germline): SGHDN, FVKESK. This CDR3 has 14 amino acids. The CDR3 DNA reads TGTGCCAGCAGCCAAGACTTCGGCTACGCGGAGCAGTACTTC. It encodes CASSQDFGYAEQYF.

The gene calls are TRBV11-2 and TRBJ2-7, with a weak D call TRBD1 (6 bases). CDR3 size: 12 residues. V was pared by 4 bases and J by 8 bases, with 12 bases between. Per the germline V gene, CDR1 is SGHAT and CDR2 is FQNNGV. The CDR3 DNA follows: TGTGCCAGCAGCTCGTCAGGGGCTAAGCAGTACTTC. Amino acids: CASSSSGAKQYF. The full variable domain, with the rest looked up from reference TRBV11-2 and TRBJ2-7, is EAGVAQSPRYKIIEKRQSVAFWCNPISGHATLYWYQQILGQGPKLLIQFQNNGVVDDSQLPKDRFSAERLKGVDSTLKIQPAKLEDSAVYLCASSSSGAKQYFGPGTRLTVT.

The J gene is TRBJ1-2, the V gene TRBV9, with D possibly being TRBD1 (5 bases). The V gene's germline CDR1 is SGDLS and CDR2 YYNGEE. This CDR3 region has 15 residues. The V end was cut by 0 bases, the J end by 2 bases, with 11 bases between. CDR3 bases: TGTGCCAGCAGCGTAGGAAAGGGGAGGAACTATGGCTACACCTTC. This sequence encodes CASSVGKGRNYGYTF.

The V call is TRBV30, the J call TRBJ1-5; 8 nucleotides line up with TRBD1. Germline V lookup: CDR1 GTSNPN, CDR2 SVGIG (reference sequence). V shed 3 bases, J shed 8 bases, and the junction held 6 bases outside the gene matches. The CDR3 runs to 13 residues. The CDR3 DNA is TGTGCCTGGAGCGGACAGGGTGGAAAGCCCCAGCATTTT. This encodes CAWSGQGGKPQHF.

The chain links TRBV7-2 to TRBJ1-1; unclear D gene. Per germline, CDR1 SGHTA and CDR2 FQGNSA. Trimming took off 5 bases at V and 7 bases at J, with 17 bases between the two ends. This CDR3 comprises 14 residues. The CDR3 spells CASSPQDGPLEAFF. Here the CDR3 DNA reads TGTGCCAGCAGCCCCCAGGACGGACCCCTTGAAGCTTTCTTT.

This chain uses TRBV29-1 with TRBJ1-4; maybe TRBD1 (5 bases). V gave up 7 bases and J gave up 8 bases, with 8 bases separating them. Germline CDR1 is SQVTM and CDR2 is ANQGSEA. The length of the CDR3 is 10 residues. CDR3 residues: CSAGGEKLFF. The CDR3, as DNA: TGCAGCGCGGGGGGGGAAAAACTGTTTTTT.